This entry describes one T cell receptor (beta chain). Its antigen is not known. This record belongs to a study of monozygotic twins with inflammatory bowel disease. Points from the study as a whole: A distinction between different T cell subtypes was not possible.

This CDR3 spans 14 amino acids. From germline, CDR1 is SNHLY and CDR2 FYNNEI. Per-sample cDNA came from eight separate reactions. One entry per CDR3 protein, without DNA, is what TCRdb gives after re-calling the 5' RACE reads. This sample contains about 160,000 distinct CDR3 sequences. Per donor there was one draw, yielding a blood sample of around 2.5 ml. Total RNA from whole blood was isolated with no T cell sorting. This sequence originates from a human donor with ulcerative colitis or Crohn's disease, or a healthy co-twin of an affected twin (not recorded which). The sample consisted of blood. The chain couples TRBV2 to TRBJ2-7; TCRdb's D gene call, TRBD1, goes unchecked for lack of DNA. The chain's CDR3 is CASSTSGQVYEQYF.